The T cell receptor beta chain under discussion was sequenced for a study of cytomegalovirus exposure and HLA in healthy donors. Turning to this clone: Its antigen remains unknown.

The study ran its PCR with 60 Vbeta and 13 Jbeta primers. Clones were read by immunoSEQ multiplex PCR, and TCRdb kept only the in-frame ones, dropping some. The sample gives about 70,000 clones, about nine tenths of which show up once; less than 2.5% is in the top ten. Findings and limits, study-wide: Cytomegalovirus status was reportedly diagnosed by the classifier with high specificity and sensitivity. It was in a later analysis that TCR association rates were seen to vary by HLA locus, highest for DRB1 and lowest for HLA-C. Presence/absence comparisons presumed near-even sequencing depth among donors.

The sample comprised PBMCs. This TCR was sampled from a woman between 25 and 40 years old in good health and CMV-seronegative.

Written as DNA, the CDR3 is TGTGCCAGCGGGATTCGGGGGGCGCCGACTGGGGCCAACGTCCTGACTTTC. It yields the protein CASGIRGAPTGANVLTF. The gene calls are TRBV28 and TRBJ2-6; D might be TRBD2 (7 bases). Germline V gene sequence: CDR1 MDHEN, CDR2 SYDVKM. V lost 8 bases to trimming and J lost 2 bases, with 19 bases between them. The CDR3 loop spans 17 amino acids.